The table lists the clone carrying this T cell receptor beta chain with a count of one. Enrollment of patients from Seattle took place during active infection, with longitudinal follow-up. The sample belongs to a study of blood T cell repertoires in COVID-19. The CDR3 consists of 15 residues. The V end was cut by 3 bases, the J end by 2 bases, with 14 bases between. The germline V gene encodes CDR1 SGHDT and CDR2 YYEEEE. This table comes from immunoSEQ multiplex PCR, and its TCRdb copy is limited to in-frame clones, with some not included. The sample carries about 74,000 clones, roughly 92% recorded once.

The chain employs TRBV5-6 and TRBJ1-1; no firm D call. Sequenced input: peripheral blood. The TCR originated in a man aged 50 to 59 with COVID-19, enrolled during active disease. CDR3 sequence: CASSSPREGNTEAFF. CDR3 coding DNA: TGTGCCAGCAGCTCCCCGAGGGAGGGAAACACTGAAGCTTTCTTT.